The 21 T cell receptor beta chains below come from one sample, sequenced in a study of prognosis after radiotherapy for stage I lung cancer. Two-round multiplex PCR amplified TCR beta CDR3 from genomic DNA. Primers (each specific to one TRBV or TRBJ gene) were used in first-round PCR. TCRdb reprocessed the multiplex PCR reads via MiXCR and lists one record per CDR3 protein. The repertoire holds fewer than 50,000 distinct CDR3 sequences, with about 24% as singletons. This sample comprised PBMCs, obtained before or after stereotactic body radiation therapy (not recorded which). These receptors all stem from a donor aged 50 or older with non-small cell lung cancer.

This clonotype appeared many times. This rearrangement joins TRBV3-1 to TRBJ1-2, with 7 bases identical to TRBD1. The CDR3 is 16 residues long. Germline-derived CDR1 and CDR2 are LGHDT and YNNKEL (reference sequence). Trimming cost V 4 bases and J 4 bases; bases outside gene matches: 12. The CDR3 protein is CASSPPGTDLLYGYTF. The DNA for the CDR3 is TGTGCCAGCAGCCCACCCGGGACAGACCTACTCTATGGCTACACCTTC.

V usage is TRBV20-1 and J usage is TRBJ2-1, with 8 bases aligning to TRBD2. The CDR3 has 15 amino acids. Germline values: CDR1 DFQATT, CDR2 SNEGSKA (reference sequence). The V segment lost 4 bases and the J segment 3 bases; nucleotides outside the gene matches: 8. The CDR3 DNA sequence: TGCAGTGCTAAGACTAGCGCGAGAAACTACAATGAGCAGTTCTTC. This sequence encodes CSAKTSARNYNEQFF.

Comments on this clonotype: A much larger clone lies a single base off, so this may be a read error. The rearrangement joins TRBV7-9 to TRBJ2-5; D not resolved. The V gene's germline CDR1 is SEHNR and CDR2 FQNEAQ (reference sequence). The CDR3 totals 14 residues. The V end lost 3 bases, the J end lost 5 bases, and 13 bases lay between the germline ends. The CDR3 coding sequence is TGTGCCAGCAGCTTTAGTCAATCAGAGGAGACCCAGTACTTC. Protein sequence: CASSFSQSEETQYF.

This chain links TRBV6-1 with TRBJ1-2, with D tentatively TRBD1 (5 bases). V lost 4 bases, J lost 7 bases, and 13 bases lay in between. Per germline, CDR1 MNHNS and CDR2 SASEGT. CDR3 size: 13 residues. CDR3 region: CASSGEGICGYTF. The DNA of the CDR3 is TGTGCCAGCAGTGGGGAGGGGATCTGTGGCTACACCTTC.

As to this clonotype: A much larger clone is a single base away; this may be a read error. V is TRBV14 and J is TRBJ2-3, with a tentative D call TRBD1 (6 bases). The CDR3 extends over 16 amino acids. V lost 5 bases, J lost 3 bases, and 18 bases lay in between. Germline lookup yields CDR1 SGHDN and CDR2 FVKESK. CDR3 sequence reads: CASSSQGTLWTDTQYF. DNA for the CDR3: TGTGCCAGCAGCAGTCAGGGGACCTTATGGACAGATACGCAGTATTTT.

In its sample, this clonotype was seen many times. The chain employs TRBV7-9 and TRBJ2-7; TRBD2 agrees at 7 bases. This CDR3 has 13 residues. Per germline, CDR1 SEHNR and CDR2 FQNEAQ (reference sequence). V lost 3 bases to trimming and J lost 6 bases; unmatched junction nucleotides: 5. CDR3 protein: CASSFYLAGEQYF. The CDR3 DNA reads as TGTGCCAGCAGCTTCTACTTAGCGGGCGAGCAGTACTTC.

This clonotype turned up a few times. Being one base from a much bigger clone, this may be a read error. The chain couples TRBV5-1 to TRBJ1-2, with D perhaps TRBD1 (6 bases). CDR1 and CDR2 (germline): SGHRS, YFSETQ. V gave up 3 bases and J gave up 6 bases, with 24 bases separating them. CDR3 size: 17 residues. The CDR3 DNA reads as TGCGCCAGCAGCTCTTGGGCCCCTCTGGGGGCCAGTCATGGCTACACCTTC. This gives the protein CASSSWAPLGASHGYTF.

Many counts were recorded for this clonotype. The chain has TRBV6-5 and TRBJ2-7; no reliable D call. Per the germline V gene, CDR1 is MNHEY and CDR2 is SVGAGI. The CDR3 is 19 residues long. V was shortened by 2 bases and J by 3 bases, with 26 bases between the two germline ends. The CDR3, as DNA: TGTGCCAGCAGTTACACCTACACCCCAAACAGCCGACTCCTCTACGAGCAGTACTTC. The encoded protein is CASSYTYTPNSRLLYEQYF.

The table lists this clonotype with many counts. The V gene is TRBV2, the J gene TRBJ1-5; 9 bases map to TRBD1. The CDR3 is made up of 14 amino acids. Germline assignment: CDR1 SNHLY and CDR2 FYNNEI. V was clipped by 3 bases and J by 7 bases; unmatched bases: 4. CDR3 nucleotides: TGTGCCAGCAGTGATGGGACAGGGAGGCAGCCCCAGCATTTT. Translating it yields CASSDGTGRQPQHF.

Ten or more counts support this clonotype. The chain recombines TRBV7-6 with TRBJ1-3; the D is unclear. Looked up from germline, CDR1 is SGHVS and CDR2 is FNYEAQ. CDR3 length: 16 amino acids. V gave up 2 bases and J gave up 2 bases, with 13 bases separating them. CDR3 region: CASSLHDGGTGNTIYF. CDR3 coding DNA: TGTGCCAGCAGCTTACACGACGGAGGTACTGGAAACACCATATATTTT.

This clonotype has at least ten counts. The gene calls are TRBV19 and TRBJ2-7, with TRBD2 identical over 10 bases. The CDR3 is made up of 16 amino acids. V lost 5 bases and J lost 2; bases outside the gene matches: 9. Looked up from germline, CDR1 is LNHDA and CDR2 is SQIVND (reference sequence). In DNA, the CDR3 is TGTGCCAGTAGTTGGAATAGCGGGGGGACAGCCTACGAGCAGTACTTC. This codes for CASSWNSGGTAYEQYF.

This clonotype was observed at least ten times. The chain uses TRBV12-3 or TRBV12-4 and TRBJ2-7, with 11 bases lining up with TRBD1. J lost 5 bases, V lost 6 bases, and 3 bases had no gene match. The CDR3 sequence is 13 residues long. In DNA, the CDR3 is TGTGCCAGCAGACGGACAGGGGGCCACGAGCAGTACTTC. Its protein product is CASRRTGGHEQYF.

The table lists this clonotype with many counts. CDR3 DNA sequence: TGTGCCAGCAGCCCCGGGGAGGCGGGAGGTAACACAGATACGCAGTATTTT. Protein product: CASSPGEAGGNTDTQYF. The chain has TRBV7-3 and TRBJ2-3, with 8 nucleotides matching TRBD2. V shed 5 bases, J shed 2 bases, and the junction held 12 bases outside the gene matches. Germline CDR1 is SGHTA and CDR2 is FQGTGA. The CDR3 length is 17 residues.

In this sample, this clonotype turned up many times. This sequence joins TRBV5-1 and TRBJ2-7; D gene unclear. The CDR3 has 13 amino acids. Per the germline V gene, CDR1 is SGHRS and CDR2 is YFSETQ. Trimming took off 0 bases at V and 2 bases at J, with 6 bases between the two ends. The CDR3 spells CASSLVPAYEQYF. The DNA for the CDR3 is TGCGCCAGCAGCTTGGTCCCGGCCTACGAGCAGTACTTC.

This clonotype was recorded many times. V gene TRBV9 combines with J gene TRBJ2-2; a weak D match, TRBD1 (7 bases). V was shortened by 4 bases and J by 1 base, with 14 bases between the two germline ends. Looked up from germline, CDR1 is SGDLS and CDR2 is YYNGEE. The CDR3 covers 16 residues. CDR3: CASSPQQGGNTGELFF. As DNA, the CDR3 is TGTGCCAGCAGCCCCCAGCAGGGGGGGAACACCGGGGAGCTGTTTTTT.

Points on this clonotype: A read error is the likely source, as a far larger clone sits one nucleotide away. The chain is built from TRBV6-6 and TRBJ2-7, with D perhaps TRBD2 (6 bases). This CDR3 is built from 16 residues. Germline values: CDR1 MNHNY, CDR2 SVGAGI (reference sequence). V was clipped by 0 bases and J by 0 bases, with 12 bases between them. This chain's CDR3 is CASSYSVEGFSYEQYF. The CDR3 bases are TGTGCCAGCAGTTACTCGGTGGAGGGGTTCTCCTACGAGCAGTACTTC.

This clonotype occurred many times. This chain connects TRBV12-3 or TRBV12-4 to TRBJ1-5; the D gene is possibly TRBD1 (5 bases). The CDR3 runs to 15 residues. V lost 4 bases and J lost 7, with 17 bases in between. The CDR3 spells CASSSGTNTRQPQHF. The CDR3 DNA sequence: TGTGCCAGCAGTTCCGGGACGAACACAAGGCAGCCCCAGCATTTT.

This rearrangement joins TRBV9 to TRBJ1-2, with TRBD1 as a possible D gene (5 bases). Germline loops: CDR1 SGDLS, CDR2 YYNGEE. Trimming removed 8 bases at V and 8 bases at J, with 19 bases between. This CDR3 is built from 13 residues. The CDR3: CASRVGSRVGYTF. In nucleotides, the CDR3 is TGTGCCAGTAGAGTAGGAAGCAGGGTCGGCTACACCTTC. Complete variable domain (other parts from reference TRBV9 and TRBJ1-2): DSGVTQTPKHLITATGQRVTLRCSPRSGDLSVYWYQQSLDQGLQFLIQYYNGEERAKGNILERFSAQQFPDLHSELNLSSLELGDSALYFCASRVGSRVGYTFGSGTRLTVV.

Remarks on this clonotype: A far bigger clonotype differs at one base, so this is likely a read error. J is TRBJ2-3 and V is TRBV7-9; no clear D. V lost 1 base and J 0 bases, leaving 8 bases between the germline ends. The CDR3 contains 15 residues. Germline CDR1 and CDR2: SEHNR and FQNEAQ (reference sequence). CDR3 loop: CASSLEGGSTDTQYF. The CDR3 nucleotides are TGTGCCAGCAGCTTAGAAGGTGGGAGCACAGATACGCAGTATTTT.

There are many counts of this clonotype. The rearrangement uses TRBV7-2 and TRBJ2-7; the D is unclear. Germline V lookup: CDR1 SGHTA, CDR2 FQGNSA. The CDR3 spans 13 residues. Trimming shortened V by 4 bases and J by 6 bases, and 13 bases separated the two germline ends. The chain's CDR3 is CASSSRRGFEQYF. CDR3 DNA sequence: TGTGCCAGCAGCTCCCGACGTGGATTCGAGCAGTACTTC.

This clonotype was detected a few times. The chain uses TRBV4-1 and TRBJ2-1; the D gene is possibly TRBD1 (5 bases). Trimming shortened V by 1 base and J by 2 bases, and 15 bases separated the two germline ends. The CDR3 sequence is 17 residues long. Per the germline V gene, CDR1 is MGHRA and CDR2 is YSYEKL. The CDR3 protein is CASSQVPTVSAYNEQFF. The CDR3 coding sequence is TGCGCCAGCAGCCAAGTCCCGACAGTCAGCGCCTACAATGAGCAGTTCTTC.